The 21 T cell receptor beta chains in this list originate from one sample, sequenced in a study of blood T cell repertoires in COVID-19. Only in-frame clones appear in the TCRdb table, and some are missing; sequencing was by immunoSEQ multiplex PCR. The sample has more than 150,000 clones, 70% to 80% seen once. The sample comprised PBMCs or T cells enriched from blood (not recorded which). The receptors derive from a woman between 50 and 59 years old who had recovered from COVID-19.

This chain links TRBV6-4 with TRBJ1-6; TRBD1 is a possible D gene (5 bases). Germline-derived CDR1 and CDR2 are MRHNA and SNTAGT. The CDR3 spans 14 residues. V lost 3 bases and J lost 5, with 8 bases in between. This CDR3 is CASSEEGDNSPLHF. The CDR3, as DNA: TGTGCCAGCAGTGAGGAAGGGGATAATTCACCCCTCCACTTT.

This sequence joins TRBV5-8 and TRBJ2-5; 11 bases are a match to TRBD2. The CDR3 is 16 amino acids. With 3 bases clipped from V and 5 bases from J, the junction kept 9 bases outside the gene matches. Germline CDR1 reads SGHTS; CDR2 reads YDEGEE. CDR3: CASSSDSGRAWETQYF. CDR3 nucleotide sequence: TGTGCCAGCAGCTCAGATAGCGGGAGGGCCTGGGAGACCCAGTACTTC.

This clone was seen more than once but under ten times. The chain recombines TRBV7-2 with TRBJ2-7; 7 bases line up with TRBD1. The CDR3 sequence is 14 residues long. The trim removed 10 bases at V and 0 bases at J, leaving 9 bases unmatched. Germline CDR1 and CDR2: SGHTA and FQGNSA. CDR3 sequence reads: CANARDSHSYEQYF. In nucleotides, the CDR3 is TGTGCCAACGCCCGGGACAGCCACTCCTACGAGCAGTACTTC.

The genes are TRBV30 and TRBJ2-3; a possible D gene is TRBD1 (6 bases). The length of the CDR3 is 15 residues. Germline assignment: CDR1 GTSNPN and CDR2 SVGIG (reference sequence). The V end lost 2 bases, the J end lost 2 bases, and 14 bases lay between the germline ends. The CDR3 sequence is CAWSTGSSHTDTQYF. In DNA, the CDR3 is TGTGCCTGGAGTACAGGGTCGTCCCACACAGATACGCAGTATTTT.

The chain combines TRBV28 with TRBJ1-2; 8 bases are a match to TRBD1. CDR3 length: 16 amino acids. With V trimmed by 4 bases and J by 0 bases, 7 bases remained unmatched. The germline CDR1 and CDR2 sequences are MDHEN and SYDVKM. The CDR3 sequence: CASSSQGAGANYGYTF. In DNA, the CDR3 is TGTGCCAGCAGTTCTCAGGGGGCGGGAGCTAACTATGGCTACACCTTC.

The chain has TRBV27 and TRBJ2-2, with 8 bases that match TRBD1. The CDR3 extends over 14 amino acids. The germline V gene encodes CDR1 MNHEY and CDR2 SMNVEV (reference sequence). The V and J ends lost 8 bases and 7 bases, in that order; junction bases with no gene match: 9. CDR3 sequence reads: CASLGQGRFGELFF. CDR3 bases: TGTGCCAGCCTCGGACAGGGACGGTTCGGGGAGCTGTTTTTT.

This clone turned up a few times. The CDR3 protein is CASRRDVETQYF. Written as DNA, the CDR3 is TGTGCCAGTCGGCGGGATGTGGAGACCCAGTACTTC. This chain uses TRBV7-9 with TRBJ2-5, with D tentatively TRBD2 (6 bases). Germline CDR1 is SEHNR and CDR2 is FQNEAQ (reference sequence). This CDR3 region has 12 residues. Trimming shortened V by 9 bases and J by 5 bases, and 13 bases separated the two germline ends.

The chain is built from TRBV18 and TRBJ2-7, with TRBD2 identical over 10 bases. The germline CDR1 and CDR2 sequences are KGHSH and LQKENI. The junction had 6 bases not matched to a gene; V was cut back by 2 bases and J by 5 bases. The length of the CDR3 is 15 residues. This CDR3 reads CASSPGSGRTDEQYF. The CDR3 coding sequence is TGTGCCAGCTCACCAGGTAGCGGGAGGACCGACGAGCAGTACTTC.

The chain carries TRBV7-2 and TRBJ2-3, with 8 bases lining up with TRBD1. The length of the CDR3 is 17 residues. Germline lookup yields CDR1 SGHTA and CDR2 FQGNSA. V dropped 5 bases and J dropped 0; count of bases not matched to a gene: 10. CDR3 amino acids: CASSPSPRGQSTDTQYF. The CDR3, as DNA: TGTGCCAGCAGCCCCTCCCCCAGGGGGCAGAGCACAGATACGCAGTATTTT.

This clone was counted a few times. The rearrangement links TRBV12-3 or TRBV12-4 to TRBJ1-2, with a tentative D call TRBD1 (5 bases). Trimming removed 7 bases at V and 8 bases at J, with 17 bases between. This CDR3 has 13 amino acids. The CDR3 is CASKDRRGKGYTF. The DNA of the CDR3 is TGTGCCAGCAAGGACCGGCGGGGGAAAGGCTACACCTTC.

This clone was seen a single time. V and J are TRBV11-2 and TRBJ2-3, with TRBD2 as a possible D gene (5 bases). This CDR3 is built from 15 residues. Trimming removed 5 bases at V and 1 base at J, with 13 bases between. Germline CDR1 and CDR2: SGHAT and FQNNGV. In DNA form, the CDR3 reads TGTGCCAGCAGCCCCCGAGGTAGCGGCACAGATACGCAGTATTTT. As protein: CASSPRGSGTDTQYF.

The rearrangement uses TRBV27 and TRBJ2-1; 12 bases line up with TRBD2. V dropped 2 bases and J dropped 7; count of bases not matched to a gene: 12. The germline V gene encodes CDR1 MNHEY and CDR2 SMNVEV (reference sequence). The CDR3 length is 18 residues. CDR3 loop: CASSLGGSWLAGGNEQFF. The CDR3 coding sequence is TGTGCCAGCAGTTTAGGAGGGTCCTGGCTAGCGGGAGGGAATGAGCAGTTCTTC.

The chain is built from TRBV27 and TRBJ2-7; no clear D gene. The V end lost 6 bases, the J end lost 0 bases, and 15 bases lay between the germline ends. CDR3 length equals 15 residues. Germline V gives CDR1 MNHEY, CDR2 SMNVEV (reference sequence). The CDR3: CASSPINRGSYEQYF. The CDR3 region has the DNA TGTGCCAGCAGCCCTATTAACCGTGGCTCCTACGAGCAGTACTTC.

The V call is TRBV6-5, the J call TRBJ1-6; 7 bases fit TRBD1. The CDR3 contains 15 residues. CDR1 is MNHEY and CDR2 is SVGAGI in the germline V gene. The V gene end was trimmed by 6 bases and the J gene end by 4 bases; junction bases not matched to a gene: 6. The CDR3, as DNA: TGTGCCAGCAGGCGGACAGGAACTTATAATTCACCCCTCCACTTT. Translated, it gives CASRRTGTYNSPLHF.

This clone came up a few times. The CDR3 DNA reads as TGTGCCAGCAGCCAAGCAGGGGGCGACGAGCAGTACTTC. Residues: CASSQAGGDEQYF. The chain uses TRBV3-1 (or the pseudogene TRBV3-2) and TRBJ2-7, with 8 positions matching TRBD1. Germline CDR1 LGHDT, CDR2 YNNKEL (reference sequence). With V trimmed by 1 base and J by 5 bases, 1 base remained unmatched. This CDR3 is built from 13 residues.

V gene TRBV7-2 combines with J gene TRBJ1-2; 10 bases align to TRBD1. The J segment lost 2 bases and the V segment lost 4 bases, leaving 1 base of the junction unmatched. This CDR3 is built from 14 residues. In germline, CDR1 is SGHTA, CDR2 FQGNSA. The CDR3 DNA reads as TGTGCCAGCAGCTCGGACAGGGGGAACTATGGCTACACCTTC. Protein product: CASSSDRGNYGYTF.

Only one count was recorded for this clone. The chain is built from TRBV23-1 and TRBJ2-7; TRBD2 aligns across 9 bases. TRBV23-1 carries the ORF label, with uncertain function. V lost 0 bases and J lost 5; bases outside the gene matches: 8. The CDR3 has 16 residues. The CDR3 reads CASSQSGSGRCDEQYF. CDR3 DNA: TGCGCCAGCAGTCAATCAGGAAGCGGGAGGTGTGACGAGCAGTACTTC.

This chain links TRBV7-9 with TRBJ1-2; D is uncertain. Germline V gene sequence: CDR1 SEHNR, CDR2 FQNEAQ (reference sequence). This CDR3 spans 14 amino acids. V was cut by 4 bases and J by 8 bases, with 17 bases left in between. The CDR3, as DNA: TGTGCCAGCAGCTCCAGTGGGCCAGCACTCGGCTACACCTTC. Its translation: CASSSSGPALGYTF.

The CDR3 reads CASSTPRLADTQYF. Here the CDR3 DNA reads TGTGCCAGCAGTACCCCCAGACTAGCAGATACGCAGTATTTT. The gene calls are TRBV6-5 and TRBJ2-3, with D possibly TRBD2 on 6 matching bases. Trimming took off 5 bases at V and 4 bases at J, with 13 bases between the two ends. CDR1 and CDR2 from the germline V gene are MNHEY and SVGAGI. CDR3 length equals 14 residues.

The gene calls are TRBV23-1 and TRBJ2-2; weak D call: TRBD1 (6 bases). TRBV23-1 is flagged as an ORF with uncertain function. Trimming took 5 bases from V and 1 from J, leaving 11 bases between them. This CDR3 is 15 amino acids long. The CDR3 region is CASSTGPWNTGELFF. The CDR3 nucleotides are TGCGCCAGCAGTACAGGGCCGTGGAACACCGGGGAGCTGTTTTTT.

This clone has a handful of counts. The chain couples TRBV2 to TRBJ1-2, with D tentatively TRBD1 (5 bases). CDR3 length: 13 amino acids. The germline V gene encodes CDR1 SNHLY and CDR2 FYNNEI. With 7 bases removed from V and 8 bases from J, the gap between germline ends came to 17 bases. The CDR3 nucleotides read TGTGCCAGCACCGGAGCAGGGAAAGGGGGCTACACCTTC. Encoded protein: CASTGAGKGGYTF.